This is a list of T cell receptor beta chains from one sample in a study of early T cells in non-severe SARS-CoV-2 infection. TCRdb itself ran the 5' RACE reads through MiXCR, one entry per CDR3 protein. Among approximately 81,000 distinct CDR3 sequences, roughly an eighth were seen once, and the ten largest hold about 6%. Sample: whole blood. Receptor source: an adult who was a healthcare worker with PCR-confirmed SARS-CoV-2 infection or an uninfected control (not recorded which). Both conserved end residues are part of each CDR3. A D gene is named only where the DNA matches it firmly. Clone size is not always given. Where it is, it says once, few, many or a class for expanded clones.

v_call	clone_size	d_call	j_call	cdr3_aa	cdr3_nt
TRBV9	few	-	TRBJ2-5	CASSPSAQETQYF	TGTGCCAGCAGCCCGTCGGCCCAAGAGACCCAGTACTTC
TRBV2	-	-	TRBJ1-2	CATSTGEGYFGGYTF	TGTGCCACGTCGACCGGAGAGGGGTACTTCGGCGGCTACACCTTC
TRBV20-1	many	TRBD1	TRBJ1-6	CSARRQGSPLHF	TGCAGTGCTAGAAGACAGGGTTCACCCCTCCACTTT
TRBV6-1	-	TRBD1	TRBJ2-3	CASRPDRGSDTQYF	TGTGCCAGCAGGCCGGACAGGGGCTCAGATACGCAGTATTTT
TRBV11-3	few	-	TRBJ2-2	CASSSFSGGSGELFF	TGTGCCAGCAGCTCATTCTCCGGGGGCTCCGGGGAGCTGTTTTTT
TRBV7-9	-	-	TRBJ1-1	CASSIQAVTEAFF	TGTGCCAGCAGCATACAGGCAGTCACTGAAGCTTTCTTT
TRBV13	few	-	TRBJ2-3	CASSSVRANTQYF	TGTGCCAGCAGCTCTGTAAGGGCCAATACGCAGTATTTT
TRBV20-1	-	-	TRBJ1-1	CSASAPDTEAFF	TGCAGTGCTTCCGCCCCCGACACTGAAGCTTTCTTT
TRBV7-2	many	-	TRBJ2-2	CASSLVFGLGAGELFF	TGTGCCAGCAGCTTAGTGTTTGGGTTGGGTGCCGGGGAGCTGTTTTTT
TRBV9	many	-	TRBJ2-3	CASSVGTDTQYF	TGTGCCAGCAGCGTAGGCACAGATACGCAGTATTTT
TRBV5-1	-	-	TRBJ1-1	CASSLAENTEAFF	TGCGCCAGCAGCTTGGCCGAGAACACTGAAGCTTTCTTT
TRBV2	many	-	TRBJ2-7	CASSGAAREQYF	TGTGCCAGCAGTGGGGCGGCGAGGGAGCAGTACTTC
TRBV5-1	-	TRBD2	TRBJ2-5	CASFPQGLGSQETQYF	TGCGCCAGCTTCCCCCAGGGACTAGGCAGCCAAGAGACCCAGTACTTC
TRBV27	many	TRBD1	TRBJ1-6	CASSKGQFYSPLHF	TGTGCCAGCAGTAAGGGACAGTTTTATTCACCCCTCCACTTT
TRBV9	-	-	TRBJ2-7	CASSVDPGAGEQYF	TGTGCCAGCAGCGTAGATCCGGGGGCGGGCGAGCAGTACTTC
TRBV6-5	-	-	TRBJ1-2	CASPELRQNYGYTF	TGTGCCAGCCCCGAACTCCGACAGAACTATGGCTACACCTTC
TRBV11-2	-	-	TRBJ2-5	CASSKGSGGETQYF	TGTGCCAGCAGCAAAGGGTCAGGCGGGGAGACCCAGTACTTC
TRBV4-1	few	-	TRBJ2-1	CASSQDSGLSYNEQFF	TGCGCCAGCAGCCAAGATTCAGGACTTTCCTACAATGAGCAGTTCTTC
TRBV19	many	-	TRBJ2-1	CASSMGPSSYNEQFF	TGTGCCAGTAGTATGGGGCCGAGCTCCTACAATGAGCAGTTCTTC
TRBV7-6	many	TRBD1	TRBJ1-4	CASSLDQGDEKLFF	TGTGCCAGCAGCTTAGACCAGGGGGATGAAAAACTGTTTTTT
TRBV7-9	-	-	TRBJ1-1	CASSLGAPSKAFF	TGTGCCAGCAGCTTAGGGGCACCTTCCAAAGCTTTCTTT
TRBV28	few	-	TRBJ2-7	CASSPPMTAYEQYF	TGTGCCAGCAGTCCCCCGATGACAGCCTACGAGCAGTACTTC
TRBV6-5	few	-	TRBJ2-2	CASSYWGSGELFF	TGTGCCAGCAGTTACTGGGGGTCCGGGGAGCTGTTTTTT
TRBV5-1	many	-	TRBJ2-1	CASQGHDEQFF	TGCGCCAGCCAGGGCCATGATGAGCAGTTCTTC
TRBV4-1	-	TRBD1	TRBJ2-1	CARGRDRLYNEQFF	TGCGCCAGAGGCCGGGACAGACTCTACAATGAGCAGTTCTTC
TRBV7-9	-	TRBD1	TRBJ1-4	CASSTDRGEKLFF	TGTGCCAGCAGCACAGACAGGGGAGAAAAACTGTTTTTT
TRBV20-1	few	-	TRBJ1-1	CSARRQPNTEAFF	TGCAGTGCTAGAAGGCAACCGAACACTGAAGCTTTCTTT
TRBV2	many	-	TRBJ1-2	CASSEGPSIGYTF	TGTGCCAGCAGTGAAGGACCTTCCATTGGCTACACCTTC
TRBV28	many	TRBD1	TRBJ2-7	CASQTGFVYEQYF	TGTGCCAGCCAGACAGGGTTCGTGTACGAGCAGTACTTC
TRBV7-2	-	-	TRBJ2-5	CASSFGSETQYF	TGTGCCAGCAGCTTTGGCTCAGAGACCCAGTACTTC
TRBV6-1	-	-	TRBJ1-1	CASSEGRAEAFF	TGTGCCAGCAGTGAAGGGCGGGCTGAAGCTTTCTTT
TRBV28	many	-	TRBJ1-4	CASSKTGSANEKLFF	TGTGCCAGCAGCAAAACAGGTTCAGCTAATGAAAAACTGTTTTTT
TRBV11-2	few	-	TRBJ2-3	CASSLGQKGTDTQYF	TGTGCCAGCAGCTTAGGACAGAAGGGCACAGATACGCAGTATTTT
TRBV12-3/TRBV12-4	-	-	TRBJ2-7	CASSFSQISSYEQYF	TGTGCCAGCAGCTTTTCACAAATTAGCTCCTACGAGCAGTACTTC
TRBV29-1	many	TRBD1	TRBJ2-3	CSVEVGQGKYF	TGCAGCGTTGAGGTCGGACAGGGAAAGTATTTT
TRBV5-6	-	TRBD2	TRBJ2-2	CASSLLLVAGNTGELFF	TGTGCCAGCAGCCTGCTGCTAGTAGCGGGAAACACCGGGGAGCTGTTTTTT
TRBV7-9	few	-	TRBJ1-5	CASSLGAGRSNQPQHF	TGTGCCAGCAGCTTAGGGGCGGGTAGGAGCAATCAGCCCCAGCATTTT
TRBV7-6	few	-	TRBJ1-2	CASSLARDYGYTF	TGTGCCAGCAGCTTAGCCCGGGATTATGGCTACACCTTC
TRBV6-1	many	-	TRBJ1-5	CASIEPGYRNQPQHF	TGTGCCAGCATCGAACCCGGTTACCGCAATCAGCCCCAGCATTTT
TRBV2	many	-	TRBJ1-1	CASTKQEPNTEAFF	TGTGCCAGCACCAAACAGGAGCCGAACACTGAAGCTTTCTTT
TRBV29-1	-	TRBD2	TRBJ2-7	CSAEAGGTYEQYF	TGCAGCGCTGAAGCGGGAGGGACCTACGAGCAGTACTTC
TRBV7-2	many	TRBD1	TRBJ2-3	CASSSRQGNNTQYF	TGTGCCAGCAGTTCGCGACAGGGGAATAATACGCAGTATTTT
TRBV18	many	-	TRBJ1-5	CASSPRSESNQPQHF	TGTGCCAGCTCACCACGCAGCGAGAGCAATCAGCCCCAGCATTTT
TRBV9	few	-	TRBJ2-4	CATPVRLGLGAKNIQYF	TGTGCCACCCCCGTCCGTTTGGGCCTTGGGGCCAAAAACATTCAGTACTTC
TRBV6-6	-	-	TRBJ2-7	CASSYSQGGYEQYF	TGTGCCAGCAGTTACTCGCAGGGTGGCTACGAGCAGTACTTC
TRBV14	-	-	TRBJ1-1	CASSQNRASGTEAFF	TGTGCCAGCAGCCAAAACCGGGCGAGCGGCACTGAAGCTTTCTTT
TRBV2	-	-	TRBJ2-2	CASSLARNWSVFF	TGTGCCAGCAGTCTCGCCCGGAATTGGTCGGTGTTTTTT
TRBV3-1	few	-	TRBJ1-1	CASSQSPRGQAFF	TGTGCCAGCAGCCAATCGCCCCGAGGGCAAGCTTTCTTT
TRBV12-3/TRBV12-4	-	TRBD1	TRBJ2-4	CASSPRQGATTKNIQYF	TGTGCCAGCAGTCCTCGACAGGGGGCGACGACCAAAAACATTCAGTACTTC
TRBV5-1	-	-	TRBJ1-5	CASSYAPGSNQPQHF	TGCGCCAGCAGCTACGCCCCGGGGAGCAATCAGCCCCAGCATTTT
TRBV21-1	-	-	TRBJ1-2	CASTEGQLYGYTF	TGTGCCAGCACCGAGGGACAGCTCTATGGCTACACCTTC
TRBV30	few	-	TRBJ2-3	CAWTPGLKNTDTQYF	TGTGCCTGGACCCCCGGACTGAAAAACACAGATACGCAGTATTTT
TRBV5-1	-	-	TRBJ2-2	CASSPLSGGELFF	TGCGCCAGCAGCCCCCTGAGCGGCGGGGAGCTGTTTTTT
TRBV7-2	-	-	TRBJ2-3	CASSPRGTTDTQYF	TGTGCCAGCAGCCCGCGGGGCACGACAGATACGCAGTATTTT
TRBV5-1	few	-	TRBJ1-1	CASSLEGSREAFF	TGCGCCAGCAGCTTGGAAGGCTCCCGCGAAGCTTTCTTT
TRBV12-3/TRBV12-4	-	-	TRBJ2-5	CASSALGTQYF	TGTGCCAGCAGTGCTCTGGGGACCCAGTACTTC